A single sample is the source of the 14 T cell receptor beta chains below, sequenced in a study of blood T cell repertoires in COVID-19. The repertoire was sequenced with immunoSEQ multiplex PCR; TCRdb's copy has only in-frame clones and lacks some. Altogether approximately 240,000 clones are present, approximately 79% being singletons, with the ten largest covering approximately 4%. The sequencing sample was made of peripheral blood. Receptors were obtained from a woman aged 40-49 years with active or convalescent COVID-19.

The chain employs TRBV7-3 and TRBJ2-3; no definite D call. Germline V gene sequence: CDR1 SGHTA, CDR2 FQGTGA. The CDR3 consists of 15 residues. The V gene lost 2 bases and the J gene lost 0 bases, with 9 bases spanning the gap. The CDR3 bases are TGTGCCAGCAGCTTAGGGCTCATTAGCACAGATACGCAGTATTTT. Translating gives CASSLGLISTDTQYF.

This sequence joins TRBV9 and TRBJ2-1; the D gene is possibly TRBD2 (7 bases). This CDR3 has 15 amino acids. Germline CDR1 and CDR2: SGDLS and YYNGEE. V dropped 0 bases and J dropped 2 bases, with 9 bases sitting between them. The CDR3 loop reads CASSVVGGPYNEQFF. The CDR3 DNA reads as TGTGCCAGCAGCGTAGTCGGGGGGCCCTACAATGAGCAGTTCTTC.

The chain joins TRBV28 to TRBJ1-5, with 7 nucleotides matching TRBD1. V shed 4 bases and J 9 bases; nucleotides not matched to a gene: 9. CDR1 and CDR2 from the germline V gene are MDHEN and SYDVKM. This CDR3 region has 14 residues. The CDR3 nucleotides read TGTGCCAGCAGTTCTGGACAGGCTGGATTGCCCCAGCATTTT. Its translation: CASSSGQAGLPQHF.

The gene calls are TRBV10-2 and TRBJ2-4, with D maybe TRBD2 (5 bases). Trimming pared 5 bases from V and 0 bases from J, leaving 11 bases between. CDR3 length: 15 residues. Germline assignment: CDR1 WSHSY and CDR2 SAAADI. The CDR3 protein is CASSTVGEAKNIQYF. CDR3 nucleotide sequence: TGCGCCAGCAGTACAGTCGGGGAAGCCAAAAACATTCAGTACTTC.

CDR3 DNA: TGTGCCAGCAGCTATTTACTGACTAGCGGGCTTGAGACCCAGTACTTC. It is translated as CASSYLLTSGLETQYF. V gene TRBV11-2 combines with J gene TRBJ2-5; TRBD2 agrees at 10 bases. Germline loops: CDR1 SGHAT, CDR2 FQNNGV. The CDR3 contains 16 residues. V shed 4 bases, J shed 5 bases, and the junction held 10 bases outside the gene matches.

In nucleotides, the CDR3 is TGTGCCAGTAGTACCTCCGGGACTATATACGGGGAGCTGTTTTTT. Translation gives CASSTSGTIYGELFF. This chain joins TRBV19 and TRBJ2-2; 7 bases are shared with TRBD2. Trimming removed 4 bases from V and 7 bases from J; junction bases left unmatched: 9. Germline CDR1 reads LNHDA; CDR2 reads SQIVND (reference sequence). The CDR3 totals 15 residues.

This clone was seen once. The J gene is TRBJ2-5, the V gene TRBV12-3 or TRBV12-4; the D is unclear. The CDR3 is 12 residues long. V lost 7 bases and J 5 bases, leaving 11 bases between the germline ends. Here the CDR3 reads CASTLAGETQYF. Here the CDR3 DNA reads TGTGCCAGCACCCTCGCTGGCGAGACCCAGTACTTC.

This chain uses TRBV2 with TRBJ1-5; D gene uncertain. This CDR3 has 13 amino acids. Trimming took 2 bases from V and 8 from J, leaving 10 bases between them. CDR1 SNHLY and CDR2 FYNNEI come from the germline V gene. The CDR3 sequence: CASSENGDEPQHF. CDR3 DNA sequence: TGTGCCAGCAGTGAAAACGGGGATGAGCCCCAGCATTTT.

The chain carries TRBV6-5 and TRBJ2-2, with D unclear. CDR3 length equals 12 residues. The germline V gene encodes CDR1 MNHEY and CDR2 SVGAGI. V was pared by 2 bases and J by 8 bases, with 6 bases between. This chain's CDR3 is CASSYRVGELFF. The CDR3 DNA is TGTGCCAGCAGTTACCGCGTGGGGGAGCTGTTTTTT.

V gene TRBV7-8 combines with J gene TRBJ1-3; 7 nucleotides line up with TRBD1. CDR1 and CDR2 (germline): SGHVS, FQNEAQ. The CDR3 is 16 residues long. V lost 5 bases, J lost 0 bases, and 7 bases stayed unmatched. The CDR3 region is CASSGGDSRSGNTIYF. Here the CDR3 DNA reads TGTGCCAGCAGCGGAGGGGACAGCCGCTCTGGAAACACCATATATTTT.

The CDR3 DNA follows: TGTGCCAGCAGCTTAAGGCAGGGGGTTAACACCGGGGAGCTGTTTTTT. It codes for CASSLRQGVNTGELFF. This chain uses TRBV7-7 with TRBJ2-2, with TRBD1 matching 7 bases. There are 16 residues in the CDR3. V was pared by 2 bases and J by 2 bases, with 5 bases of the junction left unmatched. The germline CDR1 and CDR2 sequences are SSHAT and FNYEAQ (reference sequence).

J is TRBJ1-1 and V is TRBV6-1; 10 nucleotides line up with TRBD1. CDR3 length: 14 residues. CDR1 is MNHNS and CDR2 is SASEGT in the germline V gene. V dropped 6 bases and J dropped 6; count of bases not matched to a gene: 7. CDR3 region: CASRDTGTGAEAFF. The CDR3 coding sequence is TGTGCCAGCAGAGATACCGGGACAGGGGCTGAAGCTTTCTTT.

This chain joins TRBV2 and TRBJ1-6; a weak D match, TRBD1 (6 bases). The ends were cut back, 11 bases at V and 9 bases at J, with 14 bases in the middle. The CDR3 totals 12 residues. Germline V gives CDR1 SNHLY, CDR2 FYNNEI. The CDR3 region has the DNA TGTGCCTGGGGAGGGGGGCCTTCACCCCTCCACTTT. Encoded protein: CAWGGGPSPLHF.

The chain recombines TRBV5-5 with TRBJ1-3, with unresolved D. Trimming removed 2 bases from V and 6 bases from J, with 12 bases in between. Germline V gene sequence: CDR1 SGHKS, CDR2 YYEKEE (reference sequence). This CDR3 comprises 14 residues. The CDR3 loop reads CASSLSDGKNTIYF. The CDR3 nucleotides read TGTGCCAGCAGCTTATCGGACGGGAAAAACACCATATATTTT.